This TCR beta chain comes out of a study of blood T cell repertoires in COVID-19. Study-wide context: Acute-phase and convalescent COVID-19 samples originated in the United States, Italy and Spain.

Generated by immunoSEQ multiplex PCR, the TCRdb table keeps only in-frame clones and is missing some. The table lists 100,000 to 150,000 clones, 75% to 85% of them singletons. In this sample, this clone turned up a few times. Germline V lookup: CDR1 SGHRS, CDR2 YFSETQ. The V end was cut by 0 bases, the J end by 3 bases, with 4 bases between. This CDR3 contains 14 residues. Sequencing was carried out using peripheral blood. The sequence came from a human donor in a cohort sampled during active COVID-19. The chain joins TRBV5-1 to TRBJ1-6; D not certain. CDR3 bases: TGCGCCAGCAGCTTGGACAGCTATAATTCACCCCTCCACTTT. Its protein product is CASSLDSYNSPLHF.